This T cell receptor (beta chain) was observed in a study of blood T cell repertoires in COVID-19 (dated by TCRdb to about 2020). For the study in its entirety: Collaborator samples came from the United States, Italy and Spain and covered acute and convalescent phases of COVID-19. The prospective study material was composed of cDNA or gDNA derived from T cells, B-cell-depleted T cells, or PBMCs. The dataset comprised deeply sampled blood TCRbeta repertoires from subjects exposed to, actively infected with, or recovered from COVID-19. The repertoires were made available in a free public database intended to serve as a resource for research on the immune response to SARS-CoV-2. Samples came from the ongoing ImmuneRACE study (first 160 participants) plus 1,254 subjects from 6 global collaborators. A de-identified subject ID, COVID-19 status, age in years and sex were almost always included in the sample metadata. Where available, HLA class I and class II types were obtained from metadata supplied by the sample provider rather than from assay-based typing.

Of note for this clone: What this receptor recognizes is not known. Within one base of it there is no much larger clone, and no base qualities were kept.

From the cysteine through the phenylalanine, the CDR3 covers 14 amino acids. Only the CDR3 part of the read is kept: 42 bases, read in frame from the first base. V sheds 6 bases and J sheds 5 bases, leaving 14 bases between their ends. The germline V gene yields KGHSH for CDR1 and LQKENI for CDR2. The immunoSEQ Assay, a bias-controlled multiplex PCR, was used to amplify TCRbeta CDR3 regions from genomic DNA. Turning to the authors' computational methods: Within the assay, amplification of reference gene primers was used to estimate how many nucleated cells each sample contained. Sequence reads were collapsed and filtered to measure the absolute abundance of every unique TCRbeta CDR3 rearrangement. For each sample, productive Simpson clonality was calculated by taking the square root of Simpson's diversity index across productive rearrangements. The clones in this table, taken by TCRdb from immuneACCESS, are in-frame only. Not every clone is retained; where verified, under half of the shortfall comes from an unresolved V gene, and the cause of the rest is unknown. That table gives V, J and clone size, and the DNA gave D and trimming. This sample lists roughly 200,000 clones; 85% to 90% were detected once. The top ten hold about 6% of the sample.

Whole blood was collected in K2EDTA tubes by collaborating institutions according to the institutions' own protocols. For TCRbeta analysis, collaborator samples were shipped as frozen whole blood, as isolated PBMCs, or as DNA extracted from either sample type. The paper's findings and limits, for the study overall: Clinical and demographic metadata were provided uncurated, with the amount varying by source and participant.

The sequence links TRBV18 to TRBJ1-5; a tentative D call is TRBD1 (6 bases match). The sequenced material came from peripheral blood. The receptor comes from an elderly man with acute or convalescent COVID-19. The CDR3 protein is CASSYDRSHQPQHF. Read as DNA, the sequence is TGTGCCAGCTCGTACGACAGGTCCCATCAGCCCCAGCATTTT.